Detailed here is one TCR beta chain. Its antigen is not identified. These data are taken from a study of cytomegalovirus exposure and HLA in healthy donors. Primers included in the PCR were 60 Vbeta and 13 Jbeta primers. Original processing notes: Roughly 11 million shared chains were among the roughly 78 million unique TCR beta chains that a later analysis counted. The table came from immunoSEQ multiplex PCR; TCRdb's copy has only in-frame clones and leaves some out. V and J calls and clone size are those listed in that table; D and trimming were worked out from the DNA. The data show 150,000 or so clones, approximately 83% seen once. Trimming stripped 2 bases from V and 3 bases from J, with 15 bases between. The V gene's germline CDR1 is SGHNT and CDR2 YYREEE (reference sequence). CDR3 length: 15 amino acids. Regarding the study as a whole: In a later analysis, HLA-C alleles had the fewest associated TCRs, DRB1 alleles the most. Most TCR sequences proved rare, with some public TCRs found in many donors. Associated with cytomegalovirus, according to the listing, were about 160 TCR beta chains.

Sequences were obtained from PBMCs. V usage is TRBV5-4 and J usage is TRBJ2-7; no clear D. This receptor was taken from a male donor in good health and CMV-seronegative. The CDR3 bases are TGTGCCAGCAGCTTTAGAGCCGGAGCTGTCTACGAGCAGTACTTC. As protein: CASSFRAGAVYEQYF. Full variable domain (outside the CDR3, taken from reference TRBV5-4 and TRBJ2-7): ETGVTQSPTHLIKTRGQQVTLRCSSQSGHNTVSWYQQALGQGPQFIFQYYREEENGRGNFPPRFSGLQFPNYSSELNVNALELDDSALYLCASSFRAGAVYEQYFGPGTRLTVT.